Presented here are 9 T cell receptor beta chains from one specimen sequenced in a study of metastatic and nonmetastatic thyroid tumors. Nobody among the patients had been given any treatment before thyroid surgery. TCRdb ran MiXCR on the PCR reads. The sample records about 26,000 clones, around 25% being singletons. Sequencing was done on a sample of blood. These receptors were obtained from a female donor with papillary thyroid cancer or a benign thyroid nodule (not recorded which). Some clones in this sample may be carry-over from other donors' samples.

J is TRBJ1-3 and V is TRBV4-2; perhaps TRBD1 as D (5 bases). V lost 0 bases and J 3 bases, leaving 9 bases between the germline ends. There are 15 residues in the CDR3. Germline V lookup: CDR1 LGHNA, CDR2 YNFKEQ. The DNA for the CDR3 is TGTGCCAGCAGCCAAGACGGGACCGTTGGAAACACCATATATTTT. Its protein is CASSQDGTVGNTIYF.

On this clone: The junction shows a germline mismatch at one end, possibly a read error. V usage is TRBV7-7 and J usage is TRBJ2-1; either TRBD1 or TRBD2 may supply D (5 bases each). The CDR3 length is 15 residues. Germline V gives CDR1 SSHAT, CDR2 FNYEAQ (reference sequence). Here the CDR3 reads CASSLDLGPGNEQFF. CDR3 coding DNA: TGTGCTAGCAGCTTAGATTTGGGACCGGGCAATGAGCAGTTCTTC. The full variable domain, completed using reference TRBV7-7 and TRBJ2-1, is GAGVSQSPRYKVTKRGQDVTLRCDPISSHATLYWYQQALGQGPEFLTYFNYEAQPDKSGLPSDRFSAERPEGSISTLTIQRTEQRDSAMYRCASSLDLGPGNEQFFGPGTRLTVL.

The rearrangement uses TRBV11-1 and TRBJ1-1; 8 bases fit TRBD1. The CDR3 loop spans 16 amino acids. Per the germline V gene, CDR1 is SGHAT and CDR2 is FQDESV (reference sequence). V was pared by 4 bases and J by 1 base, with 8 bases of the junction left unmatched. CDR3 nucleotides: TGTGCCAGCAGCTCCCGGACAGGGTCTAGGAACACTGAAGCTTTCTTT. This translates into CASSSRTGSRNTEAFF.

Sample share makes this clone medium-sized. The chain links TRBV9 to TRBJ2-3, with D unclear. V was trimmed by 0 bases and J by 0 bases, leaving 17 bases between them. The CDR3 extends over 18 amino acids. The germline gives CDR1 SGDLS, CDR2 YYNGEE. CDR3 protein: CASSVVGDGSSSTDTQYF. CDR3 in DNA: TGTGCCAGCAGCGTAGTCGGTGACGGATCTTCTAGCACAGATACGCAGTATTTT.

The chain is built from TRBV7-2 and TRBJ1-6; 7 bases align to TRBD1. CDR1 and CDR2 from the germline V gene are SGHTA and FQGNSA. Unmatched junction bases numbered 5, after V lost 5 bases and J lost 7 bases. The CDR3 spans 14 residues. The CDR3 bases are TGTGCCAGCAGCGCCGGACAGGAAAATTCACCCCTCCACTTT. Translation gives CASSAGQENSPLHF. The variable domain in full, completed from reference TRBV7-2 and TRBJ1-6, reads GAGVSQSPSNKVTEKGKDVELRCDPISGHTALYWYRQSLGQGLEFLIYFQGNSAPDKSGLPSDRFSAERTGGSVSTLTIQRTQQEDSAVYLCASSAGQENSPLHFGNGTRLTVT.

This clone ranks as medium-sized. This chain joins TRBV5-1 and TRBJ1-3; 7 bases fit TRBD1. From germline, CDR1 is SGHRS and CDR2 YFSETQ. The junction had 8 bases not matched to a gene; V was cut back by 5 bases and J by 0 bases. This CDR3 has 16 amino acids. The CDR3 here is CASSSTGPHSGNTIYF. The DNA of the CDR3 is TGCGCCAGCAGTTCGACAGGGCCTCACTCTGGAAACACCATATATTTT.

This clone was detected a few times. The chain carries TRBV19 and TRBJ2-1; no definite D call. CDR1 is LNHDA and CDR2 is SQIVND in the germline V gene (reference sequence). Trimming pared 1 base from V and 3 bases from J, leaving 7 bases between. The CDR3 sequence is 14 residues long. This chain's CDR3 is CASSIARLYNEQFF. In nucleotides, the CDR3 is TGTGCCAGTAGTATAGCCAGACTCTACAATGAGCAGTTCTTC.

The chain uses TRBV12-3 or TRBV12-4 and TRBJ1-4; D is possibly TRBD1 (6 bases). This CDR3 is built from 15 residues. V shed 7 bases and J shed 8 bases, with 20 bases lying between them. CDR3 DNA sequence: TGTGCCAGCACCCCATGTTGGACAGACGTAGAAAAACTGTTTTTT. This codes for CASTPCWTDVEKLFF.

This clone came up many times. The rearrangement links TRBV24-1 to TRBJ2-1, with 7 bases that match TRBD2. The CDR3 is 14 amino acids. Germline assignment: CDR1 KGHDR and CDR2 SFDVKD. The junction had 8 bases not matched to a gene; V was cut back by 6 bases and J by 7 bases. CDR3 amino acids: CATSTSGVPNEQFF. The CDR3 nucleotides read TGTGCCACCAGTACAAGCGGGGTACCTAATGAGCAGTTCTTC.